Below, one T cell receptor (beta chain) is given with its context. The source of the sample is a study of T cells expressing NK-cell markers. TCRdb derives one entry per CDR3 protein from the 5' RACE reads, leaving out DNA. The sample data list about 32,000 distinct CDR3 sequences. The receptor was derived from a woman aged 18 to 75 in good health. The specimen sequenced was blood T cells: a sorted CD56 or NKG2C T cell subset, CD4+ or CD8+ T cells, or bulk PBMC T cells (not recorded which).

The chain's CDR3 is CASSREGPDTQYF. V gene TRBV5-1 combines with J gene TRBJ2-3; the TRBD2 assignment by TCRdb is unverifiable without DNA. Germline CDR1 and CDR2: SGHRS and YFSETQ. This CDR3 comprises 13 residues.